Below are 27 T cell receptor beta chains sequenced from a single sample in a study of metastatic and nonmetastatic thyroid tumors (dated by TCRdb to the early 2020s). The library came from PCR. Sequencing was carried out with an Illumina HiSeq 4000. TCRdb trimmed the raw reads at Q25, called clones with MiXCR and kept productive beta chains. The sample table shows about 16,000 clones, and more than 10% are seen once. The leading ten clones occupy less than 35% of the sample. No patient had received any treatment before thyroid surgery. Sample: blood. These receptors all come from a female donor with papillary thyroid cancer or a benign thyroid nodule (not recorded which). Some clones in this sample may be carry-over from other donors' samples.

On this clone itself: The junction departs from the called germline gene at one end, perhaps through a read error. This chain joins TRBV20-1 and TRBJ2-7, with 7 bases aligning to TRBD2. This CDR3 has 15 amino acids. Per germline, CDR1 DFQATT and CDR2 SNEGSKA (reference sequence). Written as DNA, the CDR3 is TGCAGTGCCAGTGCTCTAGCGGTAAACCCCTACGAGCAGTATTTC. It is translated as CSASALAVNPYEQYF.

Ten or more counts support this clone. The chain combines TRBV6-1 with TRBJ2-1; 8 bases are a match to TRBD2. The length of the CDR3 is 16 residues. Germline V gene lookup returns CDR1 MNHNS and CDR2 SASEGT. Unmatched junction bases numbered 13, after V lost 5 bases and J lost 7 bases. The CDR3 reads CASSRKRGWMRNEQFF. Written as DNA, the CDR3 is TGTGCCAGCAGTAGGAAGCGGGGGTGGATGAGGAATGAGCAGTTCTTC.

This clone was seen many times. The chain combines TRBV11-3 with TRBJ1-1; D remains unclear. The V gene's germline CDR1 is SGHNT and CDR2 YENEEA. CDR3 size: 13 residues. The V gene lost 4 bases and the J gene lost 7 bases, with 13 bases spanning the gap. CDR3: CASSWGDGNEAFF. DNA of the CDR3: TGTGCCAGCAGCTGGGGAGACGGTAATGAAGCTTTCTTT.

This clone was seen many times. The V and J genes are TRBV4-1 and TRBJ1-1; 10 bases align to TRBD1. Trimming at V came to 8 bases and at J to 3 bases, leaving 12 bases not matched to a gene. The CDR3 is 16 amino acids. Per germline, CDR1 MGHRA and CDR2 YSYEKL. The CDR3 nucleotides read TGCGCCAGCCGAAGGACAGGGGGTAATGGGTACACTGAAGCTTTCTTT. Amino acid sequence: CASRRTGGNGYTEAFF.

This clone came up many times. This may be a read error, as it is one base from a much larger clone. This chain joins TRBV6-6 and TRBJ1-3; D call uncertain. Germline V gene lookup returns CDR1 MNHNY and CDR2 SVGAGI (reference sequence). The CDR3 length is 16 residues. The CDR3 nucleotides read TGTGCCAGCAGTTACACCCTGCCAACCTCTGGAAACACCATGTATTTT. Translated: CASSYTLPTSGNTMYF.

There are a few counts of this clone. This chain joins TRBV6-9 and TRBJ2-2; no reliable D call. The CDR3 sequence is 12 residues long. The V end lost 7 bases, the J end lost 9 bases, and 12 bases lay between the germline ends. Germline V gives CDR1 MNHGY, CDR2 SVAAGI. The DNA for the CDR3 is TGTGCCAGCAAGTTGTACACTTGGGAGCTGTTTTTT. This gives the protein CASKLYTWELFF.

About this clone: One end of the junction varies from germline; a read error may be responsible. The chain links TRBV7-2 to TRBJ2-7, with a weak D call TRBD2 (5 bases). Germline V gives CDR1 SGHTA, CDR2 FQGNSA. The CDR3 extends over 15 amino acids. The CDR3 DNA sequence: TGTGCCAGCAGCTCCCCCCGGAGTAGCAGCGGCGATCAGTACTTT. This translates into CASSSPRSSSGDQYF.

This clone was observed at least ten times. The chain uses TRBV5-1 and TRBJ1-1, with D tentatively TRBD1 (6 bases). CDR1 and CDR2 (germline): SGHRS, YFSETQ. CDR3 size: 13 residues. V was trimmed by 7 bases and J by 5 bases, leaving 15 bases between them. CDR3 sequence: CASGGTQGTEAFF. CDR3 DNA: TGCGCCAGCGGAGGGACCCAGGGGACTGAAGCTTTCTTT.

The V gene is TRBV6-1, the J gene TRBJ2-1; 8 positions agree with TRBD2. CDR1 MNHNS and CDR2 SASEGT come from the germline V gene. Trimming took 4 bases from V and 8 from J; bases not matched to a gene: 13. The CDR3 spans 16 residues. The CDR3 region has the DNA TGTGCCAGCAGTGGCCAGGGAGCGGGAGAAACCCATGAGCAGTTCTTC. Amino acids: CASSGQGAGETHEQFF.

In this sample, this clone turned up many times. This chain uses TRBV6-2 or TRBV6-3 with TRBJ1-1; D uncertain. CDR1 is MNHEY and CDR2 is SVGEGT in the germline V gene. This CDR3 is 13 amino acids long. V shed 0 bases and J shed 1 base, with 3 bases lying between them. The CDR3 is CASSYSTNTEAFF. CDR3 sequence (DNA): TGTGCCAGCAGTTACTCGACGAACACTGAAGCTTTCTTT.

This clone was counted at least ten times. This chain uses TRBV5-1 with TRBJ2-7, with 8 bases that match TRBD1. V dropped 4 bases and J dropped 3; count of bases not matched to a gene: 6. Germline values: CDR1 SGHRS, CDR2 YFSETQ. This CDR3 spans 14 amino acids. The CDR3 DNA reads TGCGCCAGCAGCAGGGCGGACAGGGACTACGAGCAGTACTTC. Residues: CASSRADRDYEQYF.

This clone occurred many times. The rearrangement joins TRBV18 to TRBJ2-1, with 7 positions matching TRBD2. The length of the CDR3 is 13 residues. The junction had 4 bases not matched to a gene; V was cut back by 3 bases and J by 8 bases. In germline, CDR1 is KGHSH, CDR2 LQKENI. The CDR3 DNA reads as TGTGCCAGCTCACCGGGAGGGAACCATGAGCAGTTCTTC. Protein: CASSPGGNHEQFF.

This clone appeared many times. The rearrangement uses TRBV12-3 or TRBV12-4 and TRBJ1-2; no clear D. The CDR3 runs 14 residues. The V end lost 5 bases, the J end lost 4 bases, and 14 bases lay between the germline ends. The DNA of the CDR3 is TGTGCCAGCAGTACGGCAGGCGTAACCTATGGCTACACCTTC. It specifies CASSTAGVTYGYTF.

The table lists this clone with many counts. The rearrangement uses TRBV14 and TRBJ2-1; the D is unclear. V was cut by 1 base and J by 9 bases, with 16 bases left in between. Germline CDR1 and CDR2: SGHDN and FVKESK. The CDR3 is 15 residues long. The CDR3 reads CASSQGTMEWSEQFF. The CDR3 nucleotides are TGTGCCAGCAGCCAAGGGACGATGGAATGGAGTGAGCAGTTCTTC.

There are many counts of this clone. The gene calls are TRBV11-2 and TRBJ2-3; possible D gene TRBD2, 6 bases. The CDR3 is 15 amino acids. V was clipped by 4 bases and J by 2 bases, with 13 bases between them. The germline V gene has CDR1 SGHAT and CDR2 FQNNGV. The CDR3 reads CASSSLGGPTDTQYF. CDR3 in DNA: TGTGCCAGCAGCTCCTTGGGAGGCCCCACAGATACGCAGTATTTT.

This clone has ten or more counts. V and J are TRBV7-6 and TRBJ2-3; D call uncertain. Germline V gene sequence: CDR1 SGHVS, CDR2 FNYEAQ. Trimming pared 2 bases from V and 0 bases from J, leaving 6 bases between. The CDR3 extends over 14 amino acids. The CDR3 loop reads CASSLSASTDTQYF. The CDR3 DNA follows: TGTGCCAGCAGCTTAAGTGCAAGCACAGATACGCAGTATTTT.

Many counts were recorded for this clone. This rearrangement joins TRBV6-1 to TRBJ2-7, with 9 bases aligning to TRBD1. Trimming took 4 bases from V and 0 from J; bases not matched to a gene: 4. The germline V gene has CDR1 MNHNS and CDR2 SASEGT. This CDR3 comprises 15 residues. The CDR3: CASSAGQGNSYEQYF. In DNA, the CDR3 is TGTGCCAGCAGTGCCGGACAGGGGAACTCCTACGAGCAGTACTTC.

This clone appeared many times. This rearrangement joins TRBV4-3 to TRBJ2-1, with 7 bases aligning to TRBD2. The germline V gene has CDR1 LGHNA and CDR2 YSLEER. The CDR3 spans 15 residues. Unmatched junction bases numbered 6, after V lost 5 bases and J lost 2 bases. The chain's CDR3 is CASSRASGAYNEQFF. The CDR3 coding sequence is TGCGCCAGCAGCAGGGCTAGCGGAGCCTACAATGAGCAGTTCTTC.

This clone has a count of ten or more. The rearrangement joins TRBV19 to TRBJ1-5; tentative D call: TRBD1 (6 bases). The germline gives CDR1 LNHDA, CDR2 SQIVND (reference sequence). CDR3 length equals 14 residues. The ends were cut back, 5 bases at V and 5 bases at J, with 13 bases in the middle. The chain's CDR3 is CASSRKGGDQPQHF. The CDR3 region has the DNA TGTGCCAGTAGTCGAAAGGGGGGGGATCAGCCCCAGCATTTT.

This clone was counted many times. The rearrangement uses TRBV10-3 and TRBJ2-7; D gene unclear. Between the trimmed V and J ends, which lost 5 bases and 3 bases, there was a span of 5 bases. The germline V gene encodes CDR1 ENHRY and CDR2 SYGVKD. The length of the CDR3 is 11 residues. CDR3 in DNA: TGTGCCATCAGTCAGGACTACGAGCAGTACTTC. Its protein is CAISQDYEQYF.

This clone occurred many times. The gene calls are TRBV5-6 and TRBJ1-2, with D possibly matching TRBD1 (6 bases). CDR1 SGHDT and CDR2 YYEEEE come from the germline V gene. The CDR3 is 13 residues long. V gave up 4 bases and J gave up 8 bases, with 15 bases separating them. The CDR3 DNA reads as TGTGCCAGCAGCCTCCCACAGGGATCCGGCTACACCTTC. This translates into CASSLPQGSGYTF.

The sample holds a few counts of this clone. The V and J genes are TRBV10-3 and TRBJ1-4, with 7 bases identical to TRBD1. Per the germline V gene, CDR1 is ENHRY and CDR2 is SYGVKD. This CDR3 contains 14 residues. Unmatched junction bases numbered 10, after V lost 10 bases and J lost 5 bases. CDR3: CASRTEGQNEKLFF. Here the CDR3 DNA reads TGTGCCAGCAGGACCGAGGGACAGAATGAAAAACTGTTTTTT.

This clone has just a few counts. The conserved final phenylalanine or tryptophan is absent from the CDR3, which likely points to a read error. The genes are TRBV27 and TRBJ2-3; 7 nucleotides line up with TRBD2. The CDR3 has 17 amino acids. The J segment lost 5 bases and the V segment lost 0 bases, leaving 11 bases of the junction unmatched. In germline, CDR1 is MNHEY, CDR2 SMNVEV (reference sequence). For the CDR3, the DNA is TGTGCCAGCAGTTTATCCCCCGGGCTAGCGGTAAGAGATACGCAGTATTCT. Translation: CASSLSPGLAVRDTQYS.

This clone has ten or more counts. The chain links TRBV18 to TRBJ1-1, with D tentatively TRBD1 (5 bases). This CDR3 comprises 18 residues. Trimming took 2 bases from V and 4 from J, leaving 23 bases between them. Germline values: CDR1 KGHSH, CDR2 LQKENI. CDR3 in DNA: TGTGCCAGCTCACCAAGGTCGCCAGGGAAGGCGGATAGCACTGAAGCTTTCTTT. Protein product: CASSPRSPGKADSTEAFF.

This clone is termed medium-sized. The chain couples TRBV7-9 to TRBJ2-2; D not resolved. The germline V gene encodes CDR1 SEHNR and CDR2 FQNEAQ (reference sequence). This CDR3 has 14 residues. Trimming removed 1 base at V and 3 bases at J, with 6 bases between. Written as DNA, the CDR3 is TGTGCCAGCAGCTTAGACACGTACACCGGGGAGCTGTTTTTT. Protein: CASSLDTYTGELFF.

By share of the sample, this clone is medium-sized (0.01 to 0.1%). The chain uses TRBV28 and TRBJ1-5, with no clear D. The germline gives CDR1 MDHEN, CDR2 SYDVKM. Trimming removed 3 bases at V and 4 bases at J, with 7 bases between. The CDR3 is 13 amino acids. CDR3 nucleotide sequence: TGTGCCAGCAGTTTGTGGCAGAATCAGCCCCAGCATTTT. Translating gives CASSLWQNQPQHF.

This clone was counted at least ten times. This chain joins TRBV5-1 and TRBJ1-4, with 8 bases fitting TRBD1. Losses at the gene ends were 6 bases for V and 7 bases for J; bases not matched to a gene: 8. This CDR3 spans 14 amino acids. Germline CDR1 reads SGHRS; CDR2 reads YFSETQ. The CDR3 DNA reads TGCGCCAGCACCCCCCTCGGGACAGGTGAAAAACTGTTTTTT. Translated, it gives CASTPLGTGEKLFF.